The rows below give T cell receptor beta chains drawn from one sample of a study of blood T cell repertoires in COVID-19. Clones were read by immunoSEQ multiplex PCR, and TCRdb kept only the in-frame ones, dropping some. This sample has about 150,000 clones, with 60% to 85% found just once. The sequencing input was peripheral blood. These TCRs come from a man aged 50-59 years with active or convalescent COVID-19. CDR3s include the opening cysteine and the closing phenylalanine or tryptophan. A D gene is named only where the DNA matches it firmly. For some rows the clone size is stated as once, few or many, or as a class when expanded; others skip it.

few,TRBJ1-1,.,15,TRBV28,CATLTGSEENTEAFF,TGTGCCACCCTAACGGGGTCTGAGGAGAACACTGAAGCTTTCTTT
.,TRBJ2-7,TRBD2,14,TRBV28,CASSLGGRAGSEYF,TGTGCCAGCAGTTTAGGTGGGAGGGCCGGCTCAGAGTACTTC
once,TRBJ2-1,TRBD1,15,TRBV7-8,CASSTTPGQNNEQFF,TGTGCCAGCAGCACCACCCCGGGACAGAACAATGAGCAGTTCTTC
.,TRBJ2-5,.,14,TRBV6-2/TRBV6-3,CASSRRIIQETQYF,TGTGCCAGCAGTCGGCGGATTATCCAAGAGACCCAGTACTTC
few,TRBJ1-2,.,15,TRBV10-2,CASSDSETPPYGYTF,TGCGCCAGCAGTGACTCAGAAACCCCCCCCTATGGCTACACCTTC
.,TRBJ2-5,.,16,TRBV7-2,CASSLRVVGIEGTQYF,TGTGCCAGCAGCCTCCGGGTAGTGGGTATTGAGGGGACCCAGTACTTC
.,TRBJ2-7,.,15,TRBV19,CASRPLEGPHREQYF,TGTGCCAGTAGGCCCCTGGAGGGGCCACATAGGGAGCAGTACTTC
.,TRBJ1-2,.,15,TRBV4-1,CASSQGTGANYGYTF,TGCGCCAGCAGCCAAGGTACAGGAGCTAACTATGGCTACACCTTC
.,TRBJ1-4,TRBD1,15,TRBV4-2,CASSNRQGTNEKLFF,TGTGCCAGCAGCAACCGACAGGGGACTAATGAAAAACTGTTTTTT
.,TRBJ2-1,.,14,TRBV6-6,CASSSTGRNNEQFF,TGTGCCAGCAGTTCCACAGGGAGAAACAATGAGCAGTTCTTC
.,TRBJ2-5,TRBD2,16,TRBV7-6,CASSLGVAGRQETQYF,TGTGCCAGCAGCTTAGGAGTAGCGGGACGACAAGAGACCCAGTACTTC
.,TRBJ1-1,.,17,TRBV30,CAWSGEPTLNMNTEAFF,TGTGCCTGGAGTGGAGAACCGACTCTTAACATGAACACTGAAGCTTTCTTT
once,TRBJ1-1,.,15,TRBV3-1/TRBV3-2,CASSQDFTGPTEAFF,TGTGCCAGCAGCCAAGATTTTACAGGCCCCACTGAAGCTTTCTTT
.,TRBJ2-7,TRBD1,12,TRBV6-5,CASRRGPYEQYF,TGTGCCAGCAGAAGGGGGCCCTACGAGCAGTACTTC
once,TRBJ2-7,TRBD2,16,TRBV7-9,CASTPSAAGGPYEQYF,TGTGCCAGCACCCCCTCGGCGGCGGGGGGCCCCTACGAGCAGTACTTC
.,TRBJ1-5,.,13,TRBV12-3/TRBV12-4,CASSFSGNQPQHF,TGTGCCAGCAGTTTCAGCGGCAATCAGCCCCAGCATTTT
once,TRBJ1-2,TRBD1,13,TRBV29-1,CSVGIGQGNGYTF,TGCAGCGTAGGGATCGGACAGGGGAATGGCTACACCTTC
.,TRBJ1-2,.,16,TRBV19,CASSIPPGPPHYGYTF,TGTGCCAGTAGTATCCCGCCTGGGCCCCCGCACTATGGCTACACCTTC
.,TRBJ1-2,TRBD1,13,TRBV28,CASSLRTGYGYTF,TGTGCCAGCAGTTTGAGGACAGGGTATGGCTACACCTTC
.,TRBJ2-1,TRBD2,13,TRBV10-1,CASSRLAGDEQFF,TGCGCCAGCAGCCGACTAGCGGGGGATGAGCAGTTCTTC
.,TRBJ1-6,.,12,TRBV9,CASSVDQGSLHF,TGTGCCAGCAGCGTAGATCAGGGATCCCTCCACTTT
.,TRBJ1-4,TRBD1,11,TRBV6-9,CRGTGAEKLFF,TGTCGTGGGACAGGAGCCGAAAAACTGTTTTTT
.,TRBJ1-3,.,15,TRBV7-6,CASSSLTSSGNTIYF,TGTGCCAGCAGCTCACTAACCTCCTCTGGAAACACCATATATTTT
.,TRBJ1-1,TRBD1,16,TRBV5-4,CASSSPGQGADTEAFF,TGTGCCAGCAGCTCTCCGGGACAGGGGGCTGACACTGAAGCTTTCTTT
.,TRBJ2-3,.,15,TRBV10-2,CASRSQGSSTDTQYF,TGCGCCAGCCGATCACAGGGATCTAGCACAGATACGCAGTATTTT
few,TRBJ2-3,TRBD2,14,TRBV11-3,CASSLTTSSDTQYF,TGTGCCAGCAGCCTGACGACTAGCTCAGATACGCAGTATTTT
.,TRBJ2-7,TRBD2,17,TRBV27,CASTLLSGGTSIYEQYF,TGTGCCAGCACCTTACTAAGTGGGGGGACTAGCATCTACGAGCAGTACTTC
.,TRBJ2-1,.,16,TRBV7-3,CASSYLADATYNEQFF,TGTGCCAGCAGCTATTTAGCGGACGCCACCTACAATGAGCAGTTCTTC
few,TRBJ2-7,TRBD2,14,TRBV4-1,CASSPGGSSYEQYF,TGCGCCAGCAGCCCCGGGGGGAGCTCCTACGAGCAGTACTTC
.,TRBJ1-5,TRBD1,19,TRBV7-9,CASSHSRDRGLSGNQPQHF,TGTGCCAGCAGCCACTCCCGGGACAGGGGATTGAGCGGCAATCAGCCCCAGCATTTT
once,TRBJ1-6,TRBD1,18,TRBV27,CASSLRGPEGLRNSPLHF,TGTGCCAGCAGTTTAAGGGGGCCCGAGGGCCTTAGGAATTCACCCCTCCACTTT
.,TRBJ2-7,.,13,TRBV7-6,CASSLGGGYEQYF,TGTGCCAGCAGCTTAGGAGGCGGCTACGAGCAGTACTTC
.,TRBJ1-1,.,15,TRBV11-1,CASSPTGKANTEAFF,TGTGCCAGCAGCCCTACAGGGAAGGCAAACACTGAAGCTTTCTTT
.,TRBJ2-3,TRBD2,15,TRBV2,CASSVERGLTDTQYF,TGTGCCAGCAGTGTGGAGCGGGGACTCACAGATACGCAGTATTTT
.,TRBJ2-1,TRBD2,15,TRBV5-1,CASSSGLVVGNEQFF,TGCGCCAGCAGCTCCGGACTAGTAGTGGGCAATGAGCAGTTCTTC
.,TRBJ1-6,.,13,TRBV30,CAWSVNYNSPLHF,TGTGCCTGGTCGGTAAACTATAATTCACCCCTCCACTTT